This T cell receptor (beta chain) was captured in a study of T cells after yellow fever vaccination. Study-level background: Each low-cell-number fraction was prepared by means of SMART-Seq v4 Ultra Low Input.

Using its own MiXCR run on the 5' RACE reads, TCRdb lists one record per CDR3 protein. The data contain around 40,000 distinct CDR3 sequences, 6.8% of them seen just once; the ten biggest clones take up around 16%. V lost 4 bases and J 0 bases, leaving 9 bases between the germline ends. The germline CDR1 and CDR2 sequences are MNHEY and SMNVEV (reference sequence). The CDR3 is 14 amino acids. The chain employs TRBV27 and TRBJ1-1, with TRBD1 as a possible D gene (5 bases). The TCR originated in a man aged 25 to 40 who received the YFV17D yellow fever vaccine. The sample in question was CD8+ T cells not binding an NS4B(214-222) dextramer, sorted from PBMCs, obtained 45 days after the yellow fever booster vaccination. The CDR3 loop is CASSSLQVNTEAFF. CDR3 DNA: TGTGCCAGCAGTTCACTACAGGTGAACACTGAAGCTTTCTTT.